A single sample gave rise to the 13 T cell receptor beta chains below, sequenced in a study of cytotoxic CD8 clonotypes in ibrutinib-treated CLL. Repertoires were generated with immunoSEQ multiplex PCR, while TCRdb's copy carries only in-frame clones and drops some. This table holds over 45,000 clones, around 60% found once. Specimen: PBMCs, collected after 24 months of ibrutinib treatment. The receptors were sampled from a human donor with chronic lymphocytic leukemia.

V is TRBV7-9 and J is TRBJ2-5; D not resolved. V was shortened by 1 base and J by 1 base, with 1 base between the two germline ends. This CDR3 comprises 12 residues. CDR1 and CDR2 from the germline V gene are SEHNR and FQNEAQ (reference sequence). As DNA, the CDR3 is TGTGCCAGCAGCTTAGTCCAAGAGACCCAGTACTTC. Encoded protein: CASSLVQETQYF.

This chain joins TRBV5-1 and TRBJ2-2, with D unresolved. The CDR3 consists of 12 residues. CDR1 is SGHRS, CDR2 YFSETQ, per germline. The ends were cut back, 5 bases at V and 6 bases at J, with 8 bases in the middle. The CDR3 nucleotides read TGCGCCAGCAGTCAAAAGGCCGGGGAGCTGTTTTTT. Translating gives CASSQKAGELFF.

J is TRBJ2-1 and V is TRBV6-5, with a possible D match to TRBD2 (6 bases). The CDR3 extends over 15 amino acids. V lost 1 base, J lost 5 bases, and 12 bases lay in between. Germline CDR1 and CDR2: MNHEY and SVGAGI. CDR3: CASSYLEAGNNEQFF. The CDR3 DNA sequence: TGTGCCAGCAGTTACTTGGAAGCGGGTAACAATGAGCAGTTCTTC.

The chain links TRBV6-6 to TRBJ1-5, with D possibly being TRBD1 (5 bases). This CDR3 has 15 amino acids. V shed 7 bases and J shed 2 bases, with 15 bases lying between them. Germline CDR1 MNHNY, CDR2 SVGAGI (reference sequence). The CDR3 protein is CASTGGVVGNQPQHF. CDR3 nucleotides: TGTGCCAGCACGGGAGGGGTAGTCGGCAATCAGCCCCAGCATTTT.

The V call is TRBV27, the J call TRBJ2-4; D is unresolved. Trimming stripped 9 bases from V and 0 bases from J, with 6 bases between. Germline V lookup: CDR1 MNHEY, CDR2 SMNVEV (reference sequence). The CDR3 spans 12 residues. The CDR3, as DNA: TGTGCCAGTTGGGGAGCCAAAAACATTCAGTACTTC. This sequence encodes CASWGAKNIQYF.

This clone was seen once. The chain is built from TRBV6-1 and TRBJ2-2; D is ambiguous. Looked up from germline, CDR1 is MNHNS and CDR2 is SASEGT. The CDR3 contains 14 residues. Trimming stripped 3 bases from V and 4 bases from J, with 9 bases between. Written as DNA, the CDR3 is TGTGCCAGCAGTGATTTGGCGCCCACCGGGGAGCTGTTTTTT. This gives the protein CASSDLAPTGELFF.

The chain carries TRBV6-5 and TRBJ1-2; a possible D gene is TRBD1 (5 bases). From germline, CDR1 is MNHEY and CDR2 SVGAGI. The V end was cut by 7 bases, the J end by 5 bases, with 8 bases between. This CDR3 region has 11 residues. Written as DNA, the CDR3 is TGTGCCAGCACGGGGGGATATGGCTACACCTTC. It yields the protein CASTGGYGYTF.

The CDR3, as DNA: TGTGCCAGCAGCGTCAGGCTAGCGGACTACACCGGGGAGCTGTTTTTT. Encoded protein: CASSVRLADYTGELFF. The genes are TRBV9 and TRBJ2-2, with TRBD2 matching over 7 bases. The CDR3 is 16 amino acids. Germline V gene lookup returns CDR1 SGDLS and CDR2 YYNGEE. Trimming removed 2 bases from V and 3 bases from J; junction bases left unmatched: 7.

In its sample, this clone was seen many times. The chain employs TRBV5-1 and TRBJ1-1; possible D gene TRBD1, 6 bases. Trimming took 7 bases from V and 5 from J, leaving 18 bases between them. Germline V CDR1 and CDR2: SGHRS, YFSETQ. CDR3 size: 14 residues. The CDR3 DNA follows: TGCGCCAGCGGCAGGGACACGAGCATAACTGAAGCTTTCTTT. Translated, it gives CASGRDTSITEAFF.

This clone was observed a handful of times. The CDR3 reads CASSSATGSVEAFF. The DNA for the CDR3 is TGCGCCAGCAGCTCGGCGACAGGTTCCGTTGAAGCTTTCTTT. The rearrangement uses TRBV5-1 and TRBJ1-1, with D maybe TRBD1 (6 bases). Trimming took 3 bases from V and 7 from J, leaving 16 bases between them. Germline-derived CDR1 and CDR2 are SGHRS and YFSETQ. This CDR3 region has 14 residues.

V gene TRBV5-1 combines with J gene TRBJ2-7, with TRBD2 matching 9 bases. Germline V lookup: CDR1 SGHRS, CDR2 YFSETQ. V trimming: 0 bases; J trimming: 0 bases; junction bases outside the gene matches: 4. The CDR3 totals 16 residues. CDR3 protein: CASSLDASGDSYEQYF. For the CDR3, the DNA is TGCGCCAGCAGCTTGGATGCTAGCGGGGACTCCTACGAGCAGTACTTC.

This clone was observed a handful of times. The chain joins TRBV5-1 to TRBJ2-7, with 14 bases fitting TRBD2. CDR1 SGHRS and CDR2 YFSETQ come from the germline V gene. The CDR3 consists of 17 residues. V lost 4 bases and J lost 5; bases outside the gene matches: 11. The chain's CDR3 is CASSLGLAGAQGHEQYF. As DNA, the CDR3 is TGCGCCAGCAGCCTGGGACTAGCGGGGGCTCAAGGCCACGAGCAGTACTTC.

V usage is TRBV7-8 and J usage is TRBJ1-6; D not certain. This CDR3 has 15 residues. Trimming pared 0 bases from V and 6 bases from J, leaving 9 bases between. Germline V gene sequence: CDR1 SGHVS, CDR2 FQNEAQ. DNA for the CDR3: TGTGCCAGCAGCTTAGCATTGGAGAGTAATTCACCCCTCCACTTT. Translating it yields CASSLALESNSPLHF.